This record looks at one T cell receptor (beta chain) sequence and its context. Its target is unknown. The method was immunoSEQ multiplex PCR; TCRdb's version includes in-frame clones alone and lacks a portion of them. The sample has 150,000 to 190,000 clones; 75% to 95% are singletons. These data come from a study of T cell responses to AZD1222 COVID-19 vaccine. Notes on the study in general: Spike-wide vaccine-associated CD4 TCRs dominated at 160-218 and 743-854.

Sequenced here: peripheral blood, sampled on day 0 of AZD1222 vaccination. This sequence originates from an adult in good health.

DNA of the CDR3: TGTGCCAGCAGCCAAATCGGGGCAACTAATGAAAAACTGTTTTTT. Protein sequence: CASSQIGATNEKLFF. The chain combines TRBV3-1 (or the pseudogene TRBV3-2) with TRBJ1-4; D call uncertain. Germline-derived CDR1 and CDR2 are LGHDT and YNNKEL (reference sequence). V gave up 2 bases and J gave up 0 bases, with 7 bases separating them. There are 15 residues in the CDR3.